A selection of T cell receptor beta chains follows, all from one sample in a study of T cell repertoires in cytomegalovirus infection. For these TCRs, the target antigens are not known. TCRdb itself ran the reads through MiXCR, one entry per CDR3 protein. The profile shows some 940,000 distinct CDR3 sequences, more than 25% of them singletons. Sequences were derived from cultured CD8+ T cells from PBMCs, sampled from culture after CMV antigen stimulation. The receptors stem from a human donor in good health (CMV status not recorded). Some clones in this sample may be carry-over from other donors' samples. CDR3s include the opening cysteine and the closing phenylalanine or tryptophan. A D gene is named only where the DNA matches it firmly. Only part of the rows carry a size: once, few, many, or a class if the clone is expanded.

J gene: TRBJ2-4
clone size: .
D gene: .
V gene: TRBV10-3
CDR3 protein: CAISDAGQSENIQYF
CDR3 DNA: TGTGCCATCAGTGACGCAGGGCAGTCGGAAAACATTCAGTACTTC

J gene: TRBJ1-3
clone size: many
D gene: TRBD1
V gene: TRBV7-8
CDR3 protein: CASSGDRGLSGNTIYF
CDR3 DNA: TGTGCCAGCAGCGGCGACAGGGGGCTCTCTGGAAACACCATATATTTT

J gene: TRBJ2-1
clone size: few
D gene: TRBD2
V gene: TRBV7-6
CDR3 protein: CASRPQGGLTYNEQFF
CDR3 DNA: TGTGCCAGCAGACCCCAGGGAGGGCTTACCTACAATGAGCAGTTCTTC

J gene: TRBJ2-5
clone size: many
D gene: TRBD2
V gene: TRBV5-4
CDR3 protein: CASSFGGGGLLETQYF
CDR3 DNA: TGTGCCAGCAGCTTTGGCGGGGGGGGGCTTTTAGAGACCCAGTACTTC

J gene: TRBJ2-3
clone size: .
D gene: TRBD2
V gene: TRBV27
CDR3 protein: CASSLPPSGGPGDTQYF
CDR3 DNA: TGTGCCAGCAGCTTACCCCCTAGCGGGGGGCCTGGAGATACGCAGTATTTT

J gene: TRBJ2-3
clone size: few
D gene: .
V gene: TRBV7-6
CDR3 protein: CASWTASTDTQYF
CDR3 DNA: TGTGCCTCCTGGACGGCTAGCACAGATACGCAGTATTTT

J gene: TRBJ1-1
clone size: many
D gene: .
V gene: TRBV7-9
CDR3 protein: CASSLSGEITEAFF
CDR3 DNA: TGTGCCAGCAGCTTATCGGGGGAGATCACTGAAGCTTTCTTT

J gene: TRBJ1-4
clone size: .
D gene: .
V gene: TRBV7-6
CDR3 protein: CASSLMGTSTNEKLFF
CDR3 DNA: TGTGCCAGCAGCTTAATGGGGACCTCAACTAATGAAAAACTGTTTTTT

J gene: TRBJ2-5
clone size: .
D gene: TRBD1
V gene: TRBV6-2/TRBV6-3
CDR3 protein: CASSYLSGTVGPGETQYF
CDR3 DNA: TGTGCCAGCAGTTACTTATCCGGGACAGTGGGTCCCGGGGAGACCCAGTACTTC

J gene: TRBJ1-4
clone size: .
D gene: .
V gene: TRBV12-3/TRBV12-4
CDR3 protein: CASSLWGGNEKLFF
CDR3 DNA: TGTGCCAGCAGTTTATGGGGAGGTAATGAAAAACTGTTTTTT

J gene: TRBJ1-5
clone size: .
D gene: TRBD1
V gene: TRBV6-2/TRBV6-3
CDR3 protein: CASSYEGQSSYNNQPQHF
CDR3 DNA: TGTGCCAGCAGTTACGAGGGACAGAGTTCTTATAACAATCAGCCCCAGCATTTT

J gene: TRBJ2-2
clone size: .
D gene: TRBD1
V gene: TRBV12-3/TRBV12-4
CDR3 protein: CASSLVDRGIGELFF
CDR3 DNA: TGTGCCAGCAGTTTAGTCGACAGGGGTATCGGGGAGCTGTTTTTT

J gene: TRBJ1-5
clone size: .
D gene: TRBD1
V gene: TRBV4-3
CDR3 protein: CASSQKVGQAINQPQHF
CDR3 DNA: TGCGCCAGCAGCCAAAAGGTAGGACAGGCCATCAATCAGCCCCAGCATTTT

J gene: TRBJ2-3
clone size: .
D gene: .
V gene: TRBV5-1
CDR3 protein: CASTADFSSTDTQYF
CDR3 DNA: TGCGCCAGCACCGCGGACTTTTCTAGCACAGATACGCAGTATTTT

J gene: TRBJ2-1
clone size: few
D gene: .
V gene: TRBV18
CDR3 protein: CASSPASEGVF
CDR3 DNA: TGTGCCAGCTCCCCTGCCTCCGAGGGGGTCTTC

J gene: TRBJ1-6
clone size: many
D gene: .
V gene: TRBV7-2
CDR3 protein: CASSSQESPLHF
CDR3 DNA: TGTGCCAGCAGCTCCCAAGAGTCACCCCTCCACTTT

J gene: TRBJ2-5
clone size: .
D gene: TRBD2
V gene: TRBV29-1
CDR3 protein: CSATGLGQETQYF
CDR3 DNA: TGCAGCGCTACTGGACTAGGCCAAGAGACCCAGTACTTC

J gene: TRBJ1-4
clone size: few
D gene: .
V gene: TRBV5-5
CDR3 protein: CASRDRGLDEKLFF
CDR3 DNA: TGTGCCAGCAGGGATAGGGGATTGGATGAAAAACTGTTTTTT

J gene: TRBJ2-2
clone size: .
D gene: .
V gene: TRBV20-1
CDR3 protein: CSARDLRGALAGELFF
CDR3 DNA: TGCAGTGCTAGAGATTTACGGGGGGCTTTGGCCGGGGAGCTGTTTTTT

J gene: TRBJ2-2
clone size: few
D gene: .
V gene: TRBV19
CDR3 protein: CASSFGDNTGELFF
CDR3 DNA: TGTGCCAGCTCTTTCGGAGACAACACCGGGGAGCTGTTTTTT

J gene: TRBJ2-2
clone size: many
D gene: TRBD2
V gene: TRBV7-8
CDR3 protein: CASSLLMVAGADTGELFF
CDR3 DNA: TGTGCCAGCAGCCTACTTATGGTAGCGGGGGCAGACACCGGGGAGCTGTTTTTT

J gene: TRBJ2-3
clone size: .
D gene: .
V gene: TRBV7-9
CDR3 protein: CVSRKEGPDTQYF
CDR3 DNA: TGTGTCAGCAGAAAGGAGGGTCCAGATACGCAGTATTTT

J gene: TRBJ2-1
clone size: .
D gene: .
V gene: TRBV14
CDR3 protein: CASSHFKVPNNEQFF
CDR3 DNA: TGTGCCAGCAGCCACTTCAAAGTACCCAACAATGAGCAGTTCTTC

J gene: TRBJ2-3
clone size: .
D gene: .
V gene: TRBV6-5
CDR3 protein: CASSFITGTEGPDTQYF
CDR3 DNA: TGTGCCAGCAGCTTTATCACCGGGACTGAAGGACCAGATACGCAGTATTTT

J gene: TRBJ2-1
clone size: .
D gene: .
V gene: TRBV24-1
CDR3 protein: CATSDFRSNYNEQFF
CDR3 DNA: TGTGCCACCAGTGATTTTCGCAGCAACTACAATGAGCAGTTCTTC

J gene: TRBJ1-1
clone size: .
D gene: .
V gene: TRBV20-1
CDR3 protein: CSARDLDSGFMNTEAFF
CDR3 DNA: TGCAGTGCTAGAGATCTGGATTCCGGCTTTATGAACACTGAAGCTTTCTTT

J gene: TRBJ2-3
clone size: .
D gene: .
V gene: TRBV6-1
CDR3 protein: CASSEEQGRGTDTQYF
CDR3 DNA: TGTGCCAGCAGTGAAGAACAGGGGAGGGGGACAGATACGCAGTATTTT

J gene: TRBJ2-1
clone size: .
D gene: .
V gene: TRBV19
CDR3 protein: CASSMTDGALNEQFF
CDR3 DNA: TGTGCCAGTAGTATGACCGACGGAGCCCTGAATGAGCAGTTCTTC